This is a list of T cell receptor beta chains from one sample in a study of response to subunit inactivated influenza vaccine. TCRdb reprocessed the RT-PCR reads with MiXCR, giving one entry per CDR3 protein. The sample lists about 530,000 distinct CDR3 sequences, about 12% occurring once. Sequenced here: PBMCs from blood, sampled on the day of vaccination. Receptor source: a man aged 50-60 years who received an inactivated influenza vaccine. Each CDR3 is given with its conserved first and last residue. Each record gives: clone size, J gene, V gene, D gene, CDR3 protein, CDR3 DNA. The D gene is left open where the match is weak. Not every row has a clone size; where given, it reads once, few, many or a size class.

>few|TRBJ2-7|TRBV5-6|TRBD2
CASSYILAGGGEQYF
TGTGCCAGCAGCTACATTCTAGCGGGAGGAGGCGAGCAGTACTTC
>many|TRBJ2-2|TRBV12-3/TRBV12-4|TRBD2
CASSTGLGRGELFF
TGTGCCAGCAGTACGGGACTAGGCAGGGGGGAGCTGTTTTTT
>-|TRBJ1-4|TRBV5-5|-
CASSLSLWPNEKLFF
TGTGCCAGCAGCTTGTCACTTTGGCCGAATGAAAAACTGTTTTTT
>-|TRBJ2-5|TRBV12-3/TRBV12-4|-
CASSVNRVTETQYF
TGTGCCAGCAGTGTTAACAGGGTAACAGAGACCCAGTACTTC
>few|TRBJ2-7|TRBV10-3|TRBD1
CAISATGADYEQYF
TGTGCCATCAGTGCTACAGGGGCCGACTACGAGCAGTACTTC
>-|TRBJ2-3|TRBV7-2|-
CASSLVMGLDTQYF
TGTGCCAGCAGCTTAGTTATGGGATTGGATACGCAGTATTTT
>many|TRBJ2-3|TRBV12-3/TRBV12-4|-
CASSLTGTVTDTQYF
TGTGCCAGCAGCCTAACCGGGACCGTCACAGATACGCAGTATTTT
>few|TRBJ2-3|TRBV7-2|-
CASSQVVGAGDTQYF
TGTGCCAGCAGCCAGGTGGTCGGGGCGGGAGATACGCAGTATTTT
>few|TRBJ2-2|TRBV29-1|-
CSAASWGLGGELFF
TGCAGCGCCGCATCCTGGGGCCTGGGCGGGGAGCTGTTTTTT
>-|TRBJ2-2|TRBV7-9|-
CASSSWGTGELFF
TGTGCCAGCAGCTCGTGGGGCACCGGGGAGCTGTTTTTT
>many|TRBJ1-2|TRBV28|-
CASSLFNYGYTF
TGTGCCAGCAGTTTATTCAATTATGGCTACACCTTC
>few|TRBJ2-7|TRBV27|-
CASSSSGFIYEQYF
TGTGCCAGCAGTTCCTCGGGATTCATCTACGAGCAGTACTTC
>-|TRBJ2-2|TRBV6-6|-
CASRPLTGELFF
TGTGCCAGCAGGCCCCTCACCGGGGAGCTGTTTTTT
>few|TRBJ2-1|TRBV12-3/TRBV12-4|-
CASTRQRVLLFF
TGTGCCAGCACCCGCCAGCGGGTCCTTCTGTTCTTC
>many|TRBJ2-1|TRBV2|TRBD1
CASSLGTASYNEQFF
TGTGCCAGCAGTCTGGGGACAGCATCCTACAATGAGCAGTTCTTC
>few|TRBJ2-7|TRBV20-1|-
CSAREVEQYF
TGCAGTGCTAGAGAGGTCGAGCAGTACTTC
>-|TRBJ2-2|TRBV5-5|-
CASSSGTSANTGELFF
TGTGCCAGCAGCTCCGGGACATCCGCGAACACCGGGGAGCTGTTTTTT
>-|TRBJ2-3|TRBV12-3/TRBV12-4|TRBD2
CASSLGPPAGGYTDTQYF
TGTGCCAGCAGTTTAGGACCTCCCGCGGGGGGTTACACAGATACGCAGTATTTT
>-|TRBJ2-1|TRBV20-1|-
CSASPSLNEQFF
TGCAGTGCTAGTCCTAGCTTGAATGAGCAGTTCTTC
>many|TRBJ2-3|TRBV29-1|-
CSVEDGGGTDTQYF
TGCAGCGTTGAAGATGGCGGAGGCACAGATACGCAGTATTTT
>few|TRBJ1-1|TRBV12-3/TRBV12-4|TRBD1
CASSWAGTGNTEAFF
TGTGCCAGCAGTTGGGCCGGGACAGGGAACACTGAAGCTTTCTTT
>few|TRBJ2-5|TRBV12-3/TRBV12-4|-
CASTLGGQETQYF
TGTGCCAGCACCCTTGGCGGACAGGAGACCCAGTACTTC
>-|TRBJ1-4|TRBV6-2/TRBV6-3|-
CPSTRQTNEKLFF
TGTCCCAGCACCAGACAAACTAATGAAAAACTGTTTTTT
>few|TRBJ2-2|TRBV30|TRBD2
CAWGLAGGNTGELFF
TGTGCCTGGGGACTAGCGGGGGGAAACACCGGGGAGCTGTTTTTT
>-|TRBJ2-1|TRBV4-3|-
CASSQDHTIPYNEQFF
TGCGCCAGCAGCCAAGATCATACGATCCCCTACAATGAGCAGTTCTTC
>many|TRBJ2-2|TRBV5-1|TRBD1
CASSSGTVSTGELFF
TGCGCCAGCAGCTCCGGGACAGTTTCCACCGGGGAGCTGTTTTTT
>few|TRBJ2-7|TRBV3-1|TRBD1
CASSRYRGGEQYF
TGTGCCAGCAGCCGTTACAGGGGCGGCGAGCAGTACTTC
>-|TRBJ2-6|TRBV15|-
CATRRALRTGANVLTF
TGTGCCACCAGGAGAGCGCTGAGGACTGGGGCCAACGTCCTGACTTTC
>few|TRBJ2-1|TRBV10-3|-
CAISRDWNNEQFF
TGTGCCATCAGTCGGGACTGGAACAATGAGCAGTTCTTC
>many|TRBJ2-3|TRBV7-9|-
CASSPLMDGSFDTQYF
TGTGCCAGCAGCCCGTTAATGGACGGGAGTTTCGATACGCAGTATTTT
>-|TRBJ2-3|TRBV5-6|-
CASSGVAETDTQYF
TGTGCCAGCAGCGGGGTGGCGGAGACAGATACGCAGTATTTT
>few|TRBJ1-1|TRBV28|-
CASSPDPGMNTEAFF
TGTGCCAGCAGTCCCGACCCAGGTATGAACACTGAAGCTTTCTTT
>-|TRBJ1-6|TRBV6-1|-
CASRGRYNSPLHF
TGTGCCAGCCGCGGACGTTATAATTCACCCCTCCACTTT
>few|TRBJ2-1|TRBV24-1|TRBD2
CATGTSGTKRGEQFF
TGTGCCACCGGAACTAGCGGGACAAAGAGAGGTGAGCAGTTCTTC
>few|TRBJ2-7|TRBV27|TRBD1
CASSFSTGGNEQYF
TGTGCCAGCAGTTTTTCAACAGGGGGAAACGAGCAGTACTTC
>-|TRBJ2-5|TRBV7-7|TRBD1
CASSYGQGRGETQYF
TGTGCTAGCAGCTATGGACAGGGGCGCGGGGAGACCCAGTACTTC
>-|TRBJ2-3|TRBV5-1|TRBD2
CASSLGASGRAGDTQYF
TGCGCCAGCAGCTTGGGTGCTAGCGGGAGGGCCGGTGATACGCAGTATTTT
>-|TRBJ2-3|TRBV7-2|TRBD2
CASRLAGGPQYF
TGTGCCAGCAGACTAGCGGGAGGGCCACAGTATTTT
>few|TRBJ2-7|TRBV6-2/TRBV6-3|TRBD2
CASSARAGGPIEQYF
TGTGCCAGCAGTGCCCGGGCGGGAGGGCCGATCGAGCAGTACTTC
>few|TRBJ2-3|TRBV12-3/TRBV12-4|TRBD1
CASSDLGQGASTTQYF
TGTGCCAGCAGTGACCTAGGACAGGGGGCCTCGACTACGCAGTATTTT
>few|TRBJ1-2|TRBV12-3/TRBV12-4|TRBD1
CASSPIQGDEGYGYTF
TGTGCCAGCAGTCCGATACAGGGGGATGAGGGCTATGGCTACACCTTC
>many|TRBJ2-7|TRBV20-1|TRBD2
CSARDGAGNVYEQYF
TGCAGTGCTAGAGATGGAGCGGGGAACGTCTACGAGCAGTACTTC
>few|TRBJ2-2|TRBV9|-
CASKAAYTGELFF
TGTGCCAGCAAGGCGGCGTACACCGGGGAGCTGTTTTTT
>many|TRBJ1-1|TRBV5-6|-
CASSLASFSTEAFF
TGTGCCAGCAGCTTGGCGAGCTTCAGTACTGAAGCTTTCTTT
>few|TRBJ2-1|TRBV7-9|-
CASSLAGGEWNEQFF
TGTGCCAGCAGCTTAGCAGGGGGGGAGTGGAATGAGCAGTTCTTC
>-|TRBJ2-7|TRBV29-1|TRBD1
CSVQGAGEQYF
TGCAGCGTGCAGGGGGCGGGGGAGCAGTACTTC
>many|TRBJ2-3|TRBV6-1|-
CASSHGLTTDTQYF
TGTGCCAGCAGCCACGGACTAACCACAGATACGCAGTATTTT
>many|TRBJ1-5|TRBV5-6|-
CASSLRSGNQPQHF
TGTGCCAGCAGCTTGAGGTCGGGCAATCAGCCCCAGCATTTT
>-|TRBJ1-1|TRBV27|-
CASTRVGGTEYLNTEAFF
TGTGCCAGCACCAGAGTAGGTGGGACGGAGTATTTGAACACTGAAGCTTTCTTT
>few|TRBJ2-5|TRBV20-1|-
CSIQETLQETQYF
TGCAGTATCCAGGAAACCTTGCAAGAGACCCAGTACTTC
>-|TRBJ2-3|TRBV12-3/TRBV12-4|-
CASRAWGGGGTDTQYF
TGTGCCAGCAGGGCCTGGGGGGGGGGCGGCACAGATACGCAGTATTTT
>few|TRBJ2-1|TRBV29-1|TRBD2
CSVGEGPLYNEQFF
TGCAGCGTTGGGGAGGGGCCCCTCTACAATGAGCAGTTCTTC
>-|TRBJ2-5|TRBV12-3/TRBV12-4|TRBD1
CASSADREYWTQYF
TGTGCCAGCAGCGCTGACAGGGAGTATTGGACCCAGTACTTC
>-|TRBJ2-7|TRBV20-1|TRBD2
CSAKGLAIFGQYF
TGCAGTGCTAAGGGACTAGCTATCTTCGGGCAGTACTTC
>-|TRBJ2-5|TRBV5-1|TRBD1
CASRSRDREETQYF
TGCGCCAGTCGAAGCCGGGACAGGGAGGAGACCCAGTACTTC
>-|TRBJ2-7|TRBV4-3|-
CASSQGVKGSYEQYF
TGCGCCAGCAGCCAAGGGGTGAAGGGATCCTACGAGCAGTACTTC
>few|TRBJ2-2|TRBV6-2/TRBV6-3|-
CASSYEGYTGELFF
TGTGCCAGCAGTTACGAAGGTTATACCGGGGAGCTGTTTTTT
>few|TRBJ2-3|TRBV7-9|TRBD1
CASSARNRGLTDTQYF
TGTGCCAGCAGCGCTCGAAACAGGGGGCTAACAGATACGCAGTATTTT
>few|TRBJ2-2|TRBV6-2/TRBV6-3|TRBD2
CASSKSLAGGTGELFF
TGTGCCAGCAGTAAATCACTAGCGGGGGGCACCGGGGAGCTGTTTTTT